This T cell receptor (beta chain) appears in the sequencing data of a study of T-cell memory formation after mild COVID-19 (TCRdb year 2021). Turning to the overall study: TCR sequence clusters from the two donors were found to be largely donor specific. The cohort comprised two young, previously healthy adult volunteers, one female and one male. In a couple of donors, T-cell clones that expanded and contracted after mild COVID-19 were followed by sequencing TCRalpha and TCRbeta repertoires longitudinally.

TCRdb names Illumina NovaSeq 6000 as the instrument used. TCRalpha and TCRbeta cDNA libraries were built by 5'RACE with constant-segment primers, adding sample barcodes and unique molecular identifiers. Trizol reagent was used to extract RNA from every sample. The libraries were amplified in two PCR steps, and the second step added a second sample barcode and Illumina TruSeq adapters. Libraries were sequenced on an Illumina NovaSeq with 2 x 150 bp paired-end reads. In the paper's pipeline: With migec v1.2.7, reads were demultiplexed and then collapsed into UMI-guided consensus sequences. Using mixcr v2.1.11, UMI consensuses were aligned to TRA and TRB V and J templates and then assembled into clonotypes. A clonotype was counted as expanded or contracted only if both edgeR and NoisET called the change significant, with noise models trained on biological replicates. For edgeR calls, the thresholds were a false discovery rate-adjusted p below 0.01 and a log2 fold-change of 1. As an exploratory analysis of dynamics, PCA with hierarchical clustering was applied to max-normalized trajectories of the 1000 most abundant clonotypes. Each responding clone was given a CD4 or CD8 phenotype based on the CD4+ and CD8+ repertoires, which had been sequenced separately. The public reads were quality trimmed at Q25 with fastp and then assembled into clones with MiXCR by TCRdb, keeping productive beta chains. Each CDR3 protein appears once, grouped with its most common genes and DNA. The V and J calls follow TCRdb's processing rather than the paper's. The sample table shows about 270,000 distinct CDR3 sequences, and about 16% are seen once. Less than 30% of the sample lies in the top ten.

PBMCs were isolated by Ficoll-Paque density gradient centrifugation. Measured from the cysteine to the phenylalanine, the CDR3 is 12 residues long. The entry retains the CDR3 DNA only, 36 bases that are in frame from base 1. CDR1 and CDR2 are read off the germline V gene (reference sequence) as DFQATT and SNEGSKA. Between the V and J ends, shortened by 3 bases and 6 bases respectively, the junction contains 11 bases. General findings and caveats noted by the study authors: The study included only a couple of mild cases, and larger cohorts that include severe cases with pre-infection samples were judged to be necessary. Some responding clones were found in pre-infection memory, which suggests that pre-existing cross-reactive memory T cells took part in the SARS-CoV-2 response. The second-wave clones that peaked on day 37 were not confirmed to be SARS-CoV-2 specific. Contracting CD4+ clones turned up mainly in the CM and EM memory subsets, whereas EMRA was where CD8+ clones were enriched. Clones that contracted from day 15 to 85 showed balanced CD4/CD8 phenotypes, whereas a second wave of clones that expanded from day 15 to 37 leaned towards CD4+.

A word on this clonotype: Its antigen has not been determined. Per-base qualities were not stored, and no clone one base away is much larger.

This clonotype originated in a young man who had mild COVID-19 (a few samples of this study predate the infection). The sample titles of this study are shuffled in the database, so cell type and time point are left out; the donor was told from shared clones. The sample taken for sequencing was PBMCs or a T cell subset sorted from them (not recorded which). The chain is assembled from TRBV20-1 and TRBJ1-1; a weak D assignment points to TRBD1 (5 bases agree). The nucleotide sequence reads as follows: TGCAGTGCTAGGGAACGGGGCCCTGAAGCTTTCTTT. Its translation reads: CSARERGPEAFF.